Listed below are T cell receptor beta chains from one sample, sequenced in a study of blood T cell repertoires in COVID-19. Here immunoSEQ multiplex PCR was the method, and the copy in TCRdb shows in-frame clones only, minus some. The sample has roughly 280,000 clones; about nine tenths are singletons. Sequencing was performed on PBMCs or T cells enriched from blood (not recorded which). The receptors were sampled from a young woman with acute COVID-19. Both conserved end residues are part of each CDR3. Each record gives: J gene, V gene, clone size, CDR3 protein. Clone size is shown for a subset of rows, as once, few, many or a class of expanded clone.

j_gene: TRBJ2-1; v_gene: TRBV27; abundance: NA; CDR3aa: CASSFQGAYNEQFF
j_gene: TRBJ1-3; v_gene: TRBV5-1; abundance: NA; CDR3aa: CASSLASDSGNTIYF
j_gene: TRBJ2-7; v_gene: TRBV5-1; abundance: NA; CDR3aa: CASSLEGQGELAGVDEQYF
j_gene: TRBJ2-7; v_gene: TRBV2; abundance: NA; CDR3aa: CASSSGRDFYEQYF
j_gene: TRBJ2-1; v_gene: TRBV9; abundance: NA; CDR3aa: CASSVATTLSYNEQFF
j_gene: TRBJ2-3; v_gene: TRBV15; abundance: NA; CDR3aa: CATSTGLAGVTDTQYF
j_gene: TRBJ2-1; v_gene: TRBV18; abundance: NA; CDR3aa: CASSPEGLAGWNEQFF
j_gene: TRBJ2-3; v_gene: TRBV9; abundance: NA; CDR3aa: CASSVAGGGTDTQYF
j_gene: TRBJ2-7; v_gene: TRBV15; abundance: NA; CDR3aa: CATSRDHSGGSYEQYF
j_gene: TRBJ2-3; v_gene: TRBV7-2; abundance: NA; CDR3aa: CASSLAASGRADTDTQYF
j_gene: TRBJ1-2; v_gene: TRBV4-1; abundance: NA; CDR3aa: CASSQVESWGYTF
j_gene: TRBJ1-5; v_gene: TRBV7-8; abundance: NA; CDR3aa: CASSLDRVYSNQPQHF
j_gene: TRBJ2-1; v_gene: TRBV5-1; abundance: NA; CDR3aa: CASSLANLGRRGSYNEQFF
j_gene: TRBJ1-1; v_gene: TRBV10-3; abundance: NA; CDR3aa: CAISEPNRRGNTEAFF
j_gene: TRBJ2-7; v_gene: TRBV7-2; abundance: NA; CDR3aa: CASSWPETSGYEQYF
j_gene: TRBJ2-3; v_gene: TRBV2; abundance: NA; CDR3aa: CASIGLAGVLDTQYF
j_gene: TRBJ2-7; v_gene: TRBV24-1; abundance: once; CDR3aa: CATSDSDSSYEQYF
j_gene: TRBJ1-3; v_gene: TRBV4-1; abundance: NA; CDR3aa: CASSQDSAANTIYF
j_gene: TRBJ1-5; v_gene: TRBV6-5; abundance: NA; CDR3aa: CASSYGTGVNQPQHF
j_gene: TRBJ2-7; v_gene: TRBV7-9; abundance: NA; CDR3aa: CASSRGTSGSYEQYF
j_gene: TRBJ2-3; v_gene: TRBV9; abundance: NA; CDR3aa: CASTFGGGLTDTQYF
j_gene: TRBJ2-3; v_gene: TRBV7-6; abundance: NA; CDR3aa: CASSLGAGVGTDTQYF
j_gene: TRBJ1-4; v_gene: TRBV6-4; abundance: once; CDR3aa: CASSEQGAPNEKLFF
j_gene: TRBJ1-2; v_gene: TRBV27; abundance: NA; CDR3aa: CASSLSGPGDYGYTF
j_gene: TRBJ1-5; v_gene: TRBV15; abundance: once; CDR3aa: CATSSRTVRGQPQHF
j_gene: TRBJ1-5; v_gene: TRBV30; abundance: NA; CDR3aa: CAWSVLDRGNQPQHF
j_gene: TRBJ1-5; v_gene: TRBV5-8; abundance: NA; CDR3aa: CASSQGGGHQPQHF
j_gene: TRBJ2-2; v_gene: TRBV4-2; abundance: NA; CDR3aa: CASSQGPGLAGGFTGELFF
j_gene: TRBJ2-3; v_gene: TRBV10-1; abundance: NA; CDR3aa: CASSGGTESTDTQYF
j_gene: TRBJ1-2; v_gene: TRBV11-2; abundance: NA; CDR3aa: CAIYPGGGGGYTF
j_gene: TRBJ2-1; v_gene: TRBV7-7; abundance: NA; CDR3aa: CASSPQGLAGGLYNEQFF
j_gene: TRBJ2-7; v_gene: TRBV29-1; abundance: NA; CDR3aa: CSVARGVSYEQYF
j_gene: TRBJ1-5; v_gene: TRBV6-1; abundance: NA; CDR3aa: CASSEIGPNQPQHF
j_gene: TRBJ1-1; v_gene: TRBV27; abundance: NA; CDR3aa: CASSLKGNPSTEAFF
j_gene: TRBJ2-7; v_gene: TRBV27; abundance: NA; CDR3aa: CASSLGAGALDEQYF
j_gene: TRBJ1-1; v_gene: TRBV3-1/TRBV3-2; abundance: NA; CDR3aa: CASSLRDSLTEAFF
j_gene: TRBJ2-7; v_gene: TRBV11-2; abundance: NA; CDR3aa: CASSLGSGPGSNEQYF
j_gene: TRBJ2-5; v_gene: TRBV10-1; abundance: once; CDR3aa: CASSEGGTGEETQYF
j_gene: TRBJ2-7; v_gene: TRBV27; abundance: once; CDR3aa: CASSLTGLAYEQYF
j_gene: TRBJ2-5; v_gene: TRBV5-1; abundance: NA; CDR3aa: CASSGSSGSWGETQYF
j_gene: TRBJ1-2; v_gene: TRBV5-1; abundance: NA; CDR3aa: CASSLPDRNYGYTF
j_gene: TRBJ1-5; v_gene: TRBV19; abundance: NA; CDR3aa: CASSARDRDNQPQHF
j_gene: TRBJ2-7; v_gene: TRBV12-3/TRBV12-4; abundance: NA; CDR3aa: CASSLASSYEQYF
j_gene: TRBJ2-7; v_gene: TRBV5-6; abundance: NA; CDR3aa: CASSLGGRNGYEQYF
j_gene: TRBJ1-5; v_gene: TRBV28; abundance: NA; CDR3aa: CASSKDALEEQPQHF
j_gene: TRBJ2-2; v_gene: TRBV10-3; abundance: NA; CDR3aa: CAISDRTGRFTGELFF
j_gene: TRBJ1-2; v_gene: TRBV19; abundance: NA; CDR3aa: CASIGTGHGYTF
j_gene: TRBJ2-3; v_gene: TRBV7-9; abundance: NA; CDR3aa: CASRFRLAGTSTDTQYF
j_gene: TRBJ2-1; v_gene: TRBV4-1; abundance: NA; CDR3aa: CASSQVVGGGGNEQFF
j_gene: TRBJ2-3; v_gene: TRBV20-1; abundance: NA; CDR3aa: CSASLATSTDTQYF
j_gene: TRBJ2-2; v_gene: TRBV6-5; abundance: once; CDR3aa: CASSYYREVAGELFF
j_gene: TRBJ2-7; v_gene: TRBV6-2/TRBV6-3; abundance: once; CDR3aa: CASSSDSGSPHEQYF
j_gene: TRBJ1-6; v_gene: TRBV5-5; abundance: NA; CDR3aa: CASSLRTGSSYNSPLHF
j_gene: TRBJ1-3; v_gene: TRBV7-3; abundance: NA; CDR3aa: CASSPDPGSGNTIYF
j_gene: TRBJ2-3; v_gene: TRBV5-1; abundance: once; CDR3aa: CASSFGTSSTDTQYF